The clone carrying this TCR beta chain appeared many times. Its antigen is currently unknown. For TCRbeta, the library was prepared with unique molecular identifiers. TCRdb independently ran MiXCR on the PCR reads; one entry per CDR3 protein. Here the sample spans hundreds of thousands of distinct CDR3 sequences, under 12% being singletons. The source of the sample is a study of T-cell reconstitution after alpha-beta-depleted transplantation in children. General observations from the study: Reportedly, alpha-beta T cells present about two months post-transplant originated from several hundred expanded clones of graft origin. T-cell numbers and diversity, one year after transplant, stemmed largely from T cells that were newly produced. Some patients showed high day-60 TCRbeta diversity, which derived from surviving recipient T cells and thymic progenitors.

V lost 2 bases and J 10 bases, leaving 6 bases between the germline ends. CDR3 length equals 10 residues. Germline values: CDR1 SQVTM, CDR2 ANQGSEA. The receptor comes from a child aged 2-15 years with inherited bone marrow failure, due to receive a stem cell transplant. This sequence joins TRBV29-1 and TRBJ2-1; no definite D call. The sample here was PBMCs, taken before TCRalphabeta/CD19-depleted stem cell transplant. The chain's CDR3 is CSVERAEQFF. Written as DNA, the CDR3 is TGCAGCGTTGAAAGGGCGGAGCAGTTCTTC.